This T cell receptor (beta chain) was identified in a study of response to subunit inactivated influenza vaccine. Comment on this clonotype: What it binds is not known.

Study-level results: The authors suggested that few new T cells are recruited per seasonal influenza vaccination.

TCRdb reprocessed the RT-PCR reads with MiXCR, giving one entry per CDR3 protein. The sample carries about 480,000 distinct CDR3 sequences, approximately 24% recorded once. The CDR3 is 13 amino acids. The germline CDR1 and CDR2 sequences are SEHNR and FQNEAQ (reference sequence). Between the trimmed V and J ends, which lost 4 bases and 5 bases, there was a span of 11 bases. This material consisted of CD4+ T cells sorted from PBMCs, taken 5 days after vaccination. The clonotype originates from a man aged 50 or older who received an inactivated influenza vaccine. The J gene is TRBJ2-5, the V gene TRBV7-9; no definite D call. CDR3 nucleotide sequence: TGTGCCAGCAGCTCAAGGCAAGGGGAGACCCAGTACTTC. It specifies CASSSRQGETQYF.